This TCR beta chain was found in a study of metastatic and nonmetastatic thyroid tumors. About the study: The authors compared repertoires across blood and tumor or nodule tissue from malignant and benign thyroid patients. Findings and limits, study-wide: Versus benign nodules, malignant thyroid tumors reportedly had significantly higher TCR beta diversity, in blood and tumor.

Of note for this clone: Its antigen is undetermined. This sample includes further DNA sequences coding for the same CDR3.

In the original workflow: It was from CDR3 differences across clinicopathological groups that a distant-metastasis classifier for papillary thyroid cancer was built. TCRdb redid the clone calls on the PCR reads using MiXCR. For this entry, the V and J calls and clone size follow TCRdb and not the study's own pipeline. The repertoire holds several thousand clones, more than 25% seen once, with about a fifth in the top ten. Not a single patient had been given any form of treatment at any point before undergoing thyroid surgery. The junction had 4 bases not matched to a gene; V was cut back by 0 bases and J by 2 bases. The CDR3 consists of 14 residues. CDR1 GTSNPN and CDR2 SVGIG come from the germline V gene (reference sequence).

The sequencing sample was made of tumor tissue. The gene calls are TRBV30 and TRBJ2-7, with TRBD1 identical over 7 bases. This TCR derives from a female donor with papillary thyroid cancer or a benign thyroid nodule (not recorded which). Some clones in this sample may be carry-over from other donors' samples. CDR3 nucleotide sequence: TGTGCCTGGAGTGTCTCCGGGACAGCCTACGAGCAGTACTTC. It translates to CAWSVSGTAYEQYF.